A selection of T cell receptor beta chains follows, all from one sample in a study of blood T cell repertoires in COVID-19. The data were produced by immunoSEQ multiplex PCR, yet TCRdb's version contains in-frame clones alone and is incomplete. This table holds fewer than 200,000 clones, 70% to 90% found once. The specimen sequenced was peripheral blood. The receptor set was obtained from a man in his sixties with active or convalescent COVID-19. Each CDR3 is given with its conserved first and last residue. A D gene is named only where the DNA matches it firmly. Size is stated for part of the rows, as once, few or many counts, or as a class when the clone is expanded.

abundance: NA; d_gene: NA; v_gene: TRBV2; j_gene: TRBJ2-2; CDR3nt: TGTGCTAGCAGAGGGGGTTTTGAGACCGGGGAGCTGTTTTTT; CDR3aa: CASRGGFETGELFF
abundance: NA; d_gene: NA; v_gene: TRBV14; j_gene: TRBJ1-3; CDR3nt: TGTGCCAGCAGCCTCAGGGTTGCTGGAAACACCATATATTTT; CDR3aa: CASSLRVAGNTIYF
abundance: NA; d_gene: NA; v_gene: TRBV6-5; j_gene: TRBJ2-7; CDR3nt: TGTGCCAGCAGTTATAGGGGGACGCAAACCTACGAGCAGTACTTC; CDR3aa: CASSYRGTQTYEQYF
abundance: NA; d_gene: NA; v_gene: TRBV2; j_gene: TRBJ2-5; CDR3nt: TGTGCCAGCCGTTCGGCGGGGCAAGAGACCCAGTACTTC; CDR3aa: CASRSAGQETQYF
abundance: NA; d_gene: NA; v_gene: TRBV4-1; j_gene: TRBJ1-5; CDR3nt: TGCGCCAGCAGCCAAGATGAAGGGGATCAGCCCCAGCATTTT; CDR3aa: CASSQDEGDQPQHF
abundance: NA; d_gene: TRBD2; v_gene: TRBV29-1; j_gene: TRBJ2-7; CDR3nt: TGCAGCGTTGAAGGGAGCGGGGGCTTTAGCGAGCAGTACTTC; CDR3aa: CSVEGSGGFSEQYF
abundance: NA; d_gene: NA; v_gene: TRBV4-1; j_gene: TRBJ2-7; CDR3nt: TGCGCCAGCAGCCAAGATCGGACAGCCGCCTACGAGCAGTACTTC; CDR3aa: CASSQDRTAAYEQYF
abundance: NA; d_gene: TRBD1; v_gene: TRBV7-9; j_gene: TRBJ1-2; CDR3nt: TGTGCCAGCAGTTTTACAGGGGGCGCGTTCACCTTC; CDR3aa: CASSFTGGAFTF
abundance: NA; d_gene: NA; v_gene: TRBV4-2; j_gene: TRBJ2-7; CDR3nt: TGTGCCAGCAGCCAAGAATACAGAAATTCCTACGAGCAGTACTTC; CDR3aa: CASSQEYRNSYEQYF
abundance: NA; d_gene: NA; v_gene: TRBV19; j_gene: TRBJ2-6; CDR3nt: TGTGCCAGTACCCGGGGGCGGGACAGCCTCTCTGGGGCCAACGTCCTGACTTTC; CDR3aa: CASTRGRDSLSGANVLTF
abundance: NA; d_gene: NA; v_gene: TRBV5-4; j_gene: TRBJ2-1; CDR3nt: TGTGCCAGCAGCTTGGATCCGGACAATGAGCAGTTCTTC; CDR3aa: CASSLDPDNEQFF
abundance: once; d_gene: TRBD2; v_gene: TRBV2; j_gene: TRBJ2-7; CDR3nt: TGTGCCAGCAGTCGAGAGCGGGGGGCATACGAGCAGTACTTC; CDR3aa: CASSRERGAYEQYF
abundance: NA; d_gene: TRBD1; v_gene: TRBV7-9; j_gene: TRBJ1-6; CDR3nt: TGTGCCAGCAGCTTTCAGGGGGGCAATTCACCCCTCCACTTT; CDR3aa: CASSFQGGNSPLHF
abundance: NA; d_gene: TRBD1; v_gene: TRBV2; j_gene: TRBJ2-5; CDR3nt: TGTGCCAGCAGTGAAGCCGGGACAGGGGGAGAGACCCAGTACTTC; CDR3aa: CASSEAGTGGETQYF
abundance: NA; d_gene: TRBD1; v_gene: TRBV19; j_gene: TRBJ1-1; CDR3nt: TGTGCCAGTATTTTCCGACAGGGCGGGGAAGCTTTCTTT; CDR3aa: CASIFRQGGEAFF
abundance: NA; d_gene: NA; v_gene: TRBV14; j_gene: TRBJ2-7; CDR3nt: TGTGCCAGCAGCGCCCGCCAGGGTACCTCCATGTGGGAGCAGTACTTC; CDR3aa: CASSARQGTSMWEQYF
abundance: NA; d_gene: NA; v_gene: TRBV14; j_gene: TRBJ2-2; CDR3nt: TGTGCCAGCAGCCAAGATGCAGGACTATACACCGGGGAGCTGTTTTTT; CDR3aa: CASSQDAGLYTGELFF
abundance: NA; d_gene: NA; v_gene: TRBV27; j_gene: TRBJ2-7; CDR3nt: TGTGCCAGCAGTTTATATCTGGCCAGGGGTTACGAGCAGTACTTC; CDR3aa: CASSLYLARGYEQYF
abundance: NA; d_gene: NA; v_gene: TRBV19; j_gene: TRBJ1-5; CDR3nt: TGTGCCAGTAGTATAGATTGGACTTTTAATCAGCCCCAGCATTTT; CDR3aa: CASSIDWTFNQPQHF
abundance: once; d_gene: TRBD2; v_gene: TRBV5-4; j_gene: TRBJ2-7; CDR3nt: TGTGCCAGCAGCTGGGGAAGTGAGCGGGGGAACGAGCAGTACTTC; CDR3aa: CASSWGSERGNEQYF
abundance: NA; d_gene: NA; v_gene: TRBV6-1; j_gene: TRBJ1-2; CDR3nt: TGTGCCAGCAGTGAAGAAAGTAAAGGGGGCTATGGCTACACCTTC; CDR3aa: CASSEESKGGYGYTF
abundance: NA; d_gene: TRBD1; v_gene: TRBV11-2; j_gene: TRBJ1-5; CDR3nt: TGTGCCAGCAGCTTAGGTGGACAGGGTAATCAGCCCCAGCATTTT; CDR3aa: CASSLGGQGNQPQHF
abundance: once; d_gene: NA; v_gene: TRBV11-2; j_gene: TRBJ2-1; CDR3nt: TGTGCCAGCAGCTTAACCATAGGAGGAGCAGTTTTCTTC; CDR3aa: CASSLTIGGAVFF
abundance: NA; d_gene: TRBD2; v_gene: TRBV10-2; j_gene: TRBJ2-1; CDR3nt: TGCGCCAGCAGCCCTCTGCGTGGGGGGGACGGCTCCTACAATGAGCAGTTCTTC; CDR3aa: CASSPLRGGDGSYNEQFF
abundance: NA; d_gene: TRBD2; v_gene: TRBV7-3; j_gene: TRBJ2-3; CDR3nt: TGTGCCAGCAGCTCAGCCATTCTAGCGGGGGGGTTGGATACGCAGTATTTT; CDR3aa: CASSSAILAGGLDTQYF
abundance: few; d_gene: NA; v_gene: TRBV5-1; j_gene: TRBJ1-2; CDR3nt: TGCGCCAGCAGCTTGGACAGGGAGTATGGCTACACCTTC; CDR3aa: CASSLDREYGYTF
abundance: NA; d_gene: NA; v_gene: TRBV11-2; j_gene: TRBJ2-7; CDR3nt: TGTGCCAGCAGCTTAGACCCCCGGGGGTTCTATGACGAGCAGTACTTC; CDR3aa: CASSLDPRGFYDEQYF
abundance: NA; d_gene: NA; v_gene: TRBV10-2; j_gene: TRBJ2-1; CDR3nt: TGCGCCAGCAGCCGGGAGCGGGCGGTATACAATGAGCAGTTCTTC; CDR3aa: CASSRERAVYNEQFF
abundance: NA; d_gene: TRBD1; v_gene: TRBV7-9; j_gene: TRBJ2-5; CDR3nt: TGTGCCAGCAGCTCCAGCGGACAGGCTAAGACCCAGTACTTC; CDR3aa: CASSSSGQAKTQYF
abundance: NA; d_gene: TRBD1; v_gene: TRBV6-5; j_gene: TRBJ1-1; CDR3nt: TGTGCCAGCAGGAGGGACAGCCGCCCGAACACTGAAGCTTTCTTT; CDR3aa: CASRRDSRPNTEAFF
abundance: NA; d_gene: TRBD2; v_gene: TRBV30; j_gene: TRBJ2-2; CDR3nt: TGTGCCTGGAGTTTGCGAGCGGGGGCCTCGCACACCGGGGAGCTGTTTTTT; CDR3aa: CAWSLRAGASHTGELFF
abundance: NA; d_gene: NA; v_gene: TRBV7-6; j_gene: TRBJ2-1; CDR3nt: TGTGCCAGCAGCTTAGCGACCTTGAGGACAGCCACCTACAATGAGCAGTTCTTC; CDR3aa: CASSLATLRTATYNEQFF
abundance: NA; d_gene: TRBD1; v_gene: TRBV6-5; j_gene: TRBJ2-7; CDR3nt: TGTGCCAGCAGGCGTTTCCGGGACAGTTCCTACGAGCAGTACTTC; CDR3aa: CASRRFRDSSYEQYF
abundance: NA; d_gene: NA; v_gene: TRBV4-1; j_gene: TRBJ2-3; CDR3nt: TGCGCCAGCAGCCAAGAGCAGGGCAGCTTCACAGATACGCAGTATTTT; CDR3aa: CASSQEQGSFTDTQYF
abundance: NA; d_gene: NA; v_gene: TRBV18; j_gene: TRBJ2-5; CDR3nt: TGTGCCAGCTCATCCGGACTACAAGAGACCCAGTACTTC; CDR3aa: CASSSGLQETQYF